A selection of T cell receptor beta chains follows, all from one sample in a study of beta chain features in type 1 diabetes. Clones were read by immunoSEQ multiplex PCR, and TCRdb kept only the in-frame ones, dropping some. The table shows about 350,000 clones, with about 20% occurring only once. The sequencing sample was made of naive CD4+ T cells from blood. The receptors were sampled from a woman younger than 30 in good health. The CDR3 runs from the conserved cysteine through the conserved F or W. A D gene is named only where the DNA matches it firmly. Size tells how often a clone was seen (once, few, many) or the class of an expanded clone, and some rows leave it out.

>TRBV25-1|TRBJ2-2|few|TRBD2
CASSDWAGGGTGELFF
TGTGCCAGCAGTGATTGGGCGGGAGGGGGCACCGGGGAGCTGTTTTTT
>TRBV7-9|TRBJ1-1|few|.
CASSLASGRTEAFF
TGTGCCAGCAGCTTAGCGAGCGGGAGGACTGAAGCTTTCTTT
>TRBV7-9|TRBJ1-2|.|.
CASSPQVPYGYTF
TGTGCCAGCAGCCCACAGGTTCCCTATGGCTACACCTTC
>TRBV7-8|TRBJ1-1|few|TRBD1
CASSPLQGARTEAFF
TGTGCCAGCAGCCCGTTACAGGGGGCGAGGACTGAAGCTTTCTTT
>TRBV7-2|TRBJ2-2|few|TRBD2
CASSTLGLAVGGELFF
TGTGCCAGCAGCACCTTAGGACTAGCGGTTGGCGGGGAGCTGTTTTTT
>TRBV6-1|TRBJ2-7|.|.
CASSDMGLVPSYEQYF
TGTGCCAGCAGTGATATGGGGCTAGTTCCCTCCTACGAGCAGTACTTC
>TRBV15|TRBJ2-7|.|.
CATSWAFDEQYF
TGTGCCACCAGCTGGGCGTTTGACGAGCAGTACTTC
>TRBV4-3|TRBJ1-1|few|.
CASSQDLRRVEAFF
TGCGCCAGCAGCCAAGACCTGCGCCGGGTTGAAGCTTTCTTT
>TRBV9|TRBJ2-1|.|.
CASSVQAGEYNEQFF
TGTGCCAGCAGCGTACAGGCAGGGGAGTACAATGAGCAGTTCTTC
>TRBV14|TRBJ1-2|few|.
CASSQERGYGYTF
TGTGCCAGCAGCCAAGAAAGGGGCTATGGCTACACCTTC